One sample yielded the 18 T cell receptor beta chains listed below, sequenced in a study of shared T cell receptors in the human thymus. Sequencing used immunoSEQ multiplex PCR; TCRdb keeps in-frame clones, though not all of them. Here the sample spans about 380,000 clones, 95% being singletons. Sequencing used thymocytes. Receptors originate from a human donor.

The genes are TRBV5-6 and TRBJ1-2; D uncertain. Trimming removed 3 bases from V and 8 bases from J, with 14 bases in between. The CDR3 is made up of 13 amino acids. CDR1 is SGHDT and CDR2 is YYEEEE in the germline V gene. The CDR3 spells CASSSGGSLGYTF. The DNA for the CDR3 is TGTGCCAGCAGCTCGGGCGGGTCCCTCGGCTACACCTTC. The whole variable domain, remainder taken from reference TRBV5-6 and TRBJ1-2, is DAGVTQSPTHLIKTRGQQVTLRCSPKSGHDTVSWYQQALGQGPQFIFQYYEEEERQRGNFPDRFSGHQFPNYSSELNVNALLLGDSALYLCASSSGGSLGYTFGSGTRLTVV.

This chain joins TRBV6-5 and TRBJ2-1; 9 nucleotides match TRBD1. J was trimmed by 7 bases and V by 7 bases; bases with no gene match: 8. Germline V gives CDR1 MNHEY, CDR2 SVGAGI. The CDR3 is made up of 14 amino acids. Written as DNA, the CDR3 is TGTGCCAGCATTGCGACAGGGGGTAGAAATGAGCAGTTCTTC. This sequence encodes CASIATGGRNEQFF.

The chain couples TRBV10-2 to TRBJ1-5; tentative D call: TRBD1 (5 bases). Between the trimmed V and J ends, which lost 4 bases and 1 base, there was a span of 5 bases. The CDR3 sequence is 13 residues long. CDR1 is WSHSY, CDR2 SAAADI, per germline. The CDR3 reads CASSGGSNQPQHF. The CDR3, as DNA: TGCGCCAGCAGTGGGGGGAGCAATCAGCCCCAGCATTTT.

The rearrangement links TRBV6-1 to TRBJ1-2; possible D gene TRBD1, 6 bases. CDR3 length: 14 residues. Germline loops: CDR1 MNHNS, CDR2 SASEGT. V was pared by 4 bases and J by 6 bases, with 15 bases between. CDR3 loop: CASSATGNDDGYTF. CDR3 nucleotide sequence: TGTGCCAGCAGTGCGACAGGTAATGACGATGGCTACACCTTC.

V and J are TRBV6-1 and TRBJ2-7; the D is unclear. This CDR3 contains 14 residues. The germline V gene encodes CDR1 MNHNS and CDR2 SASEGT. V was clipped by 5 bases and J by 0 bases, with 11 bases between them. For the CDR3, the DNA is TGTGCCAGCAGTCCCCGCGGAGTCTCCTACGAGCAGTACTTC. Amino acids: CASSPRGVSYEQYF.

The chain employs TRBV28 and TRBJ1-1; D unresolved. The CDR3 is 17 residues long. The germline V and J ends were trimmed by 6 bases and 0 bases, with 20 bases remaining between them. The germline V gene encodes CDR1 MDHEN and CDR2 SYDVKM. Written as DNA, the CDR3 is TGTGCCAGCAGCAATGATTCGATGACTCCGATGAACACTGAAGCTTTCTTT. Translated, it gives CASSNDSMTPMNTEAFF. The whole variable domain, remainder taken from reference TRBV28 and TRBJ1-1, is DVKVTQSSRYLVKRTGEKVFLECVQDMDHENMFWYRQDPGLGLRLIYFSYDVKMKEKGDIPEGYSVSREKKERFSLILESASTNQTSMYLCASSNDSMTPMNTEAFFGQGTRLTVV.

The rearrangement links TRBV9 to TRBJ2-3, with TRBD2 matching over 10 bases. Germline lookup yields CDR1 SGDLS and CDR2 YYNGEE. This CDR3 is 14 amino acids long. J gave up 5 bases and V 4 bases, and 4 bases lay outside the gene matches. CDR3 nucleotide sequence: TGTGCCAGCAGCCCCAGACTAGCGGGAGATACGCAGTATTTT. It translates to CASSPRLAGDTQYF.

The rearrangement joins TRBV28 to TRBJ2-5; TRBD1 matches 9 bases. The CDR3 covers 16 residues. The ends lost 5 bases at V and 5 bases at J; junction bases unmatched: 12. CDR1 MDHEN and CDR2 SYDVKM come from the germline V gene. The CDR3: CASSLVQGAEGETQYF. The CDR3 DNA reads as TGTGCCAGCAGTCTCGTACAGGGGGCTGAGGGGGAGACCCAGTACTTC.

The rearrangement uses TRBV10-3 and TRBJ1-4; TRBD1 might be the D (5 bases). This CDR3 is built from 15 residues. V dropped 3 bases and J dropped 5 bases, with 13 bases sitting between them. The V gene's germline CDR1 is ENHRY and CDR2 SYGVKD. This chain's CDR3 is CAISDNSRDNEKLFF. For the CDR3, the DNA is TGTGCCATCAGTGACAATAGCAGGGACAATGAAAAACTGTTTTTT.

This clone was seen only once. The chain has TRBV11-2 and TRBJ1-4; D remains unclear. CDR3 length: 18 amino acids. Per the germline V gene, CDR1 is SGHAT and CDR2 is FQNNGV. V was trimmed by 2 bases and J by 8 bases, leaving 24 bases between them. CDR3 sequence: CASSLHLSHRQSPEKLFF. Here the CDR3 DNA reads TGTGCCAGCAGCTTACATCTCAGTCATAGACAAAGCCCCGAAAAACTGTTTTTT.

This clone was recorded only once. The rearrangement uses TRBV9 and TRBJ2-2; D may match TRBD1 or TRBD2 (5 bases each). Trimming took off 0 bases at V and 6 bases at J, with 12 bases between the two ends. Germline V gene lookup returns CDR1 SGDLS and CDR2 YYNGEE. The CDR3 length is 15 residues. CDR3 nucleotide sequence: TGTGCCAGCAGCGTAGCGGGGAGAGGGGCCGGGGAGCTGTTTTTT. Translation gives CASSVAGRGAGELFF.

V is TRBV29-1 and J is TRBJ2-1; D is unclear. CDR3 size: 13 residues. CDR1 and CDR2 (germline): SQVTM, ANQGSEA. The ends were cut back, 0 bases at V and 0 bases at J, with 3 bases in the middle. The chain's CDR3 is CSVEELSYNEQFF. The CDR3 DNA sequence: TGCAGCGTTGAAGAGCTCTCCTACAATGAGCAGTTCTTC.

This sequence joins TRBV5-6 and TRBJ2-5; D is unresolved. Trimming removed 3 bases at V and 5 bases at J, with 14 bases between. The CDR3 runs to 14 residues. Germline lookup yields CDR1 SGHDT and CDR2 YYEEEE. For the CDR3, the DNA is TGTGCCAGCAGCTCATGGGGTGCCAAGGAGACCCAGTACTTC. Residues: CASSSWGAKETQYF.

The V call is TRBV7-9, the J call TRBJ1-2; no clear D gene. This CDR3 is 12 amino acids long. V lost 3 bases and J lost 8, with 10 bases in between. Per the germline V gene, CDR1 is SEHNR and CDR2 is FQNEAQ (reference sequence). The CDR3 is CASSFTTKGYTF. Here the CDR3 DNA reads TGTGCCAGCAGCTTTACCACGAAGGGCTACACCTTC. Full variable domain (remainder filled in from reference TRBV7-9 and TRBJ1-2): DTGVSQNPRHKITKRGQNVTFRCDPISEHNRLYWYRQTLGQGPEFLTYFQNEAQLEKSRLLSDRFSAERPKGSFSTLEIQRTEQGDSAMYLCASSFTTKGYTFGSGTRLTVV.

This chain connects TRBV25-1 to TRBJ2-1; TRBD1 matches 9 bases. V was clipped by 6 bases and J by 2 bases; unmatched bases: 5. The germline V gene encodes CDR1 MGHDK and CDR2 SYGVNS. CDR3 length: 15 residues. The CDR3 protein is CASRGQGATYNEQFF. CDR3 sequence (DNA): TGTGCCAGCAGGGGACAGGGTGCGACCTACAATGAGCAGTTCTTC.

This sequence joins TRBV7-2 and TRBJ2-4, with no clear D. Germline CDR1 and CDR2: SGHTA and FQGNSA. Trimming left V 0 bases short and J 0 bases short, with 12 bases between. CDR3 length: 17 residues. As DNA, the CDR3 is TGTGCCAGCAGCTTAGCGGTGTTAGCTGTAGCCAAAAACATTCAGTACTTC. It translates to CASSLAVLAVAKNIQYF.

CDR3 nucleotide sequence: TGTGCCAGCAGTTTAGCTGAAGCTTTCTTT. This translates into CASSLAEAFF. The chain employs TRBV27 and TRBJ1-1; D unresolved. The germline CDR1 and CDR2 sequences are MNHEY and SMNVEV (reference sequence). The CDR3 is 10 amino acids. V gave up 2 bases and J gave up 6 bases, with 1 base separating them.

The V gene is TRBV4-1, the J gene TRBJ2-1; D ambiguous. V was cut by 1 base and J by 4 bases, with 17 bases left in between. Germline CDR1 MGHRA, CDR2 YSYEKL. The CDR3 loop spans 17 amino acids. The CDR3 coding sequence is TGCGCCAGCAGCCAAGGTTCAGGCCCCACCCGGTACAATGAGCAGTTCTTC. Its translation is CASSQGSGPTRYNEQFF.